This entry lists 28 T cell receptor beta chains sequenced from one sample in a study of OX40 agonist ivuxolimab in advanced cancers. Method: immunoSEQ multiplex PCR; TCRdb's copy keeps in-frame clones and lacks some. Altogether more than 80,000 clones are present, around 90% being singletons, with the ten largest covering around 0.33%. This specimen consisted of CD4+ or CD8+ T cells sorted from blood, obtained in a trial of the OX40 agonist ivuxolimab. The receptors here all came from an adult with an advanced solid tumor such as melanoma, head and neck, liver or kidney cancer.

The V call is TRBV19, the J call TRBJ2-2; 13 positions agree with TRBD2. The J segment lost 6 bases and the V segment lost 4 bases, leaving 5 bases of the junction unmatched. The CDR3 has 16 residues. The V gene's germline CDR1 is LNHDA and CDR2 SQIVND (reference sequence). The CDR3 region has the DNA TGTGCCAGTAGTAGGACTAGCGGGAGCTTGGCCGGGGAGCTGTTTTTT. Translation: CASSRTSGSLAGELFF.

This chain connects TRBV30 to TRBJ1-6; D gene uncertain. The CDR3 spans 13 residues. The V end lost 0 bases, the J end lost 7 bases, and 7 bases lay between the germline ends. Germline CDR1 is GTSNPN and CDR2 is SVGIG (reference sequence). The CDR3 loop is CAWSVRGNSPLHF. In DNA form, the CDR3 reads TGTGCCTGGAGTGTAAGAGGAAATTCACCCCTCCACTTT.

The V and J genes are TRBV29-1 and TRBJ2-3; TRBD2 matches at 9 bases. CDR1 SQVTM and CDR2 ANQGSEA come from the germline V gene. With V trimmed by 7 bases and J by 7 bases, 3 bases remained unmatched. This CDR3 has 11 amino acids. The CDR3 region has the DNA TGCAGCGGGACTAGCGACTATACGCAGTATTTT. It is translated as CSGTSDYTQYF.

The chain carries TRBV12-2 and TRBJ1-1; the table's D call, TRBD1, has no DNA check behind it. TRBV12-2 is recorded as a pseudogene. The CDR3 totals 14 residues. The CDR3 loop reads CASRLVAGNTEAFF. The CDR3 DNA sequence: TGTGCAAGTCGCTTAGTGGCAGGGAACACTGAAGCTTTCTTT.

A single count supports this clone. The chain employs TRBV7-9 and TRBJ1-2; D unresolved. Germline lookup yields CDR1 SEHNR and CDR2 FQNEAQ (reference sequence). This CDR3 has 12 residues. Trimming removed 1 base from V and 8 bases from J, with 8 bases in between. CDR3 sequence reads: CASSLEVGGYTF. The CDR3 DNA follows: TGTGCCAGCAGCTTAGAGGTGGGGGGCTACACCTTC.

The chain employs TRBV5-1 and TRBJ2-5, with 12 bases lining up with TRBD1. V was clipped by 4 bases and J by 4 bases; unmatched bases: 8. The CDR3 covers 16 residues. The germline gives CDR1 SGHRS, CDR2 YFSETQ. The CDR3 sequence: CASSRMGGQGAETQYF. CDR3 DNA sequence: TGCGCCAGCAGCCGGATGGGGGGACAGGGGGCAGAGACCCAGTACTTC. Full variable domain (outside the CDR3, taken from reference TRBV5-1 and TRBJ2-5): KAGVTQTPRYLIKTRGQQVTLSCSPISGHRSVSWYQQTPGQGLQFLFEYFSETQRNKGNFPGRFSGRQFSNSRSEMNVSTLELGDSALYLCASSRMGGQGAETQYFGPGTRLLVL.

The chain uses TRBV5-4 and TRBJ2-5, with D perhaps TRBD1 (5 bases). V was clipped by 4 bases and J by 5 bases, with 15 bases between them. CDR1 and CDR2 (germline): SGHNT, YYREEE (reference sequence). The CDR3 is 14 residues long. The CDR3 spells CASSPGGRDETQYF. The CDR3 DNA is TGTGCCAGCAGCCCGGGCGGCAGGGATGAGACCCAGTACTTC.

The chain uses TRBV5-1 and TRBJ1-3; TRBD1 might be the D (6 bases). Germline-derived CDR1 and CDR2 are SGHRS and YFSETQ. V was clipped by 3 bases and J by 2 bases, with 12 bases between them. The CDR3 is made up of 15 amino acids. The CDR3 here is CASSSGAVTGNTIYF. The DNA of the CDR3 is TGCGCCAGCAGCTCGGGGGCGGTTACTGGAAACACCATATATTTT.

This clone was found once. The chain couples TRBV21-1 to TRBJ2-7; the D call in the table, TRBD1, was not verified against the DNA. TRBV21-1 is reported as a pseudogene. The CDR3 spans 17 residues. This CDR3 reads CARPPRSRDKTSYEQYF. CDR3 nucleotide sequence: TGTGCCCGACCACCCCGTTCCCGGGACAAGACTTCCTACGAGCAGTACTTC.

The chain joins TRBV4-2 to TRBJ2-7; 8 nucleotides line up with TRBD1. Per germline, CDR1 LGHNA and CDR2 YNFKEQ. CDR3 length equals 17 residues. Trimming cost V 3 bases and J 2 bases; bases outside gene matches: 12. The CDR3, as DNA: TGTGCCAGCAGCCAGCAAACCCGGACAGGGCAAGCCTACGAGCAGTACTTC. The encoded protein is CASSQQTRTGQAYEQYF.

The chain is built from TRBV7-8 and TRBJ2-7; 8 bases align to TRBD2. J gave up 5 bases and V 4 bases, and 7 bases lay outside the gene matches. CDR3 length: 14 residues. Germline CDR1 SGHVS, CDR2 FQNEAQ. CDR3 sequence reads: CASSSRLANNEQYF. The DNA of the CDR3 is TGTGCCAGCAGCTCGAGACTAGCGAACAACGAGCAGTACTTC.

V is TRBV7-9 and J is TRBJ2-5; TRBD2 aligns across 8 bases. The ends lost 10 bases at V and 11 bases at J; junction bases unmatched: 9. This CDR3 contains 11 residues. Germline V gene lookup returns CDR1 SEHNR and CDR2 FQNEAQ (reference sequence). In DNA form, the CDR3 reads TGTGCCACCCGGGAGGGGGGAGAGCAGTACTTC. Protein sequence: CATREGGEQYF.

With respect to this clone: Additional DNA sequences in this sample encode the identical CDR3. The V and J genes are TRBV18 and TRBJ2-7; 9 positions agree with TRBD1. The CDR3 contains 13 residues. Unmatched junction bases numbered 1, after V lost 3 bases and J lost 4 bases. Per the germline V gene, CDR1 is KGHSH and CDR2 is LQKENI. The chain's CDR3 is CASSPGTGYEQYF. The CDR3 nucleotides read TGTGCCAGCTCACCGGGGACAGGGTACGAGCAGTACTTC.

This chain joins TRBV10-3 and TRBJ2-7, with TRBD1 matching over 9 bases. Germline V CDR1 and CDR2: ENHRY, SYGVKD. The CDR3 covers 14 residues. J lost 6 bases, V lost 7 bases, and 10 bases had no gene match. The CDR3: CAIKGGTGTLEQYF. CDR3 sequence (DNA): TGTGCCATCAAGGGCGGGACAGGGACCCTCGAGCAGTACTTC.

This clone was seen only once. The chain recombines TRBV6-6 with TRBJ2-7; TRBD1 agrees at 10 bases. Trimming took 6 bases from V and 4 from J; bases not matched to a gene: 6. This CDR3 has 14 residues. The germline V gene encodes CDR1 MNHNY and CDR2 SVGAGI (reference sequence). The CDR3 sequence: CASRGQGKGYEQYF. The CDR3 nucleotides are TGTGCCAGCAGGGGACAGGGGAAAGGTTACGAGCAGTACTTC.

CDR3 in amino acids: CASSLGWGAGAGETQYF. Here the CDR3 DNA reads TGTGCCAGCAGCTTGGGGTGGGGAGCGGGAGCGGGGGAGACCCAGTACTTC. This chain uses TRBV5-5 with TRBJ2-5; 8 positions agree with TRBD2. V shed 0 bases, J shed 5 bases, and the junction held 12 bases outside the gene matches. The CDR3 contains 17 residues. Per germline, CDR1 SGHKS and CDR2 YYEKEE (reference sequence).

The chain combines TRBV9 with TRBJ2-3, with 7 positions matching TRBD2. From germline, CDR1 is SGDLS and CDR2 YYNGEE. The CDR3 spans 17 residues. After removal of 4 bases from V and 0 bases from J, the junction contained 11 bases not matched to a gene. CDR3 DNA: TGTGCCAGCAGCCGTACCATGGGAGGGGTTAGCACAGATACGCAGTATTTT. Translated: CASSRTMGGVSTDTQYF.

The V and J genes are TRBV9 and TRBJ2-1; D might be TRBD2 (5 bases). V lost 0 bases to trimming and J lost 0 bases, with 10 bases between them. The CDR3 runs 16 residues. Looked up from germline, CDR1 is SGDLS and CDR2 is YYNGEE. For the CDR3, the DNA is TGTGCCAGCAGCGTAGGCCCCGCGGGCTCCTACAATGAGCAGTTCTTC. As protein: CASSVGPAGSYNEQFF. Together with reference TRBV9 and TRBJ2-1, the CDR3 gives the full variable domain: DSGVTQTPKHLITATGQRVTLRCSPRSGDLSVYWYQQSLDQGLQFLIQYYNGEERAKGNILERFSAQQFPDLHSELNLSSLELGDSALYFCASSVGPAGSYNEQFFGPGTRLTVL.

The chain carries TRBV5-8 and TRBJ2-7, with 8 bases lining up with TRBD1. V shed 2 bases and J 5 bases; nucleotides not matched to a gene: 9. The CDR3 runs 15 residues. Per germline, CDR1 SGHTS and CDR2 YDEGEE. The CDR3 nucleotides read TGTGCCAGCAGCTTCGACAGGGGTTTTGGGAACGAGCAGTACTTC. Protein product: CASSFDRGFGNEQYF.

The chain joins TRBV6-6 to TRBJ1-2, with D unclear. With 5 bases removed from V and 0 bases from J, the gap between germline ends came to 7 bases. The length of the CDR3 is 13 residues. CDR1 MNHNY and CDR2 SVGAGI come from the germline V gene (reference sequence). CDR3 sequence: CASSAVTNYGYTF. The CDR3 nucleotides read TGTGCCAGCAGTGCAGTAACTAACTATGGCTACACCTTC.

CDR3 sequence reads: CASSLSRGGSLSYEQYF. CDR3 nucleotides: TGTGCCAGCAGCTTGAGCCGGGGGGGATCATTATCCTACGAGCAGTACTTC. The rearrangement joins TRBV5-4 to TRBJ2-7; 8 bases line up with TRBD2. The CDR3 is made up of 17 amino acids. Germline values: CDR1 SGHNT, CDR2 YYREEE (reference sequence). Trimming cost V 1 base and J 1 base; bases outside gene matches: 10.

The chain links TRBV29-1 to TRBJ2-1; D is unclear. Germline loops: CDR1 SQVTM, CDR2 ANQGSEA. V was trimmed by 7 bases and J by 2 bases, leaving 6 bases between them. The CDR3 has 11 residues. CDR3 loop: CSGEAYNEQFF. CDR3 nucleotides: TGCAGCGGAGAGGCCTACAATGAGCAGTTCTTC.

The chain recombines TRBV4-1 with TRBJ2-2; D is undetermined. Looked up from germline, CDR1 is MGHRA and CDR2 is YSYEKL. V was trimmed by 0 bases and J by 4 bases, leaving 6 bases between them. The CDR3 contains 14 residues. The CDR3 bases are TGCGCCAGCAGCCAAGATCGACTCACCGGGGAGCTGTTTTTT. The encoded protein is CASSQDRLTGELFF.

The chain carries TRBV6-5 and TRBJ1-3, with a possible D match to TRBD1 (6 bases). Germline CDR1 reads MNHEY; CDR2 reads SVGAGI. This CDR3 is 15 amino acids long. Trimming shortened V by 2 bases and J by 0 bases, and 8 bases separated the two germline ends. This chain's CDR3 is CASSYDRNSGNTIYF. As DNA, the CDR3 is TGTGCCAGCAGTTACGACAGGAACTCTGGAAACACCATATATTTT.

This chain connects TRBV5-5 to TRBJ2-1; 9 bases match TRBD2. Germline CDR1 SGHKS, CDR2 YYEKEE (reference sequence). V shed 5 bases and J 5 bases; nucleotides not matched to a gene: 20. CDR3 length: 19 amino acids. CDR3 loop: CASSLRRTSVELGDNEQFF. In nucleotides, the CDR3 is TGTGCCAGCAGTTTGCGCAGGACTAGCGTTGAGCTCGGGGACAATGAGCAGTTCTTC. The full variable domain, in which reference TRBV5-5 and TRBJ2-1 provide the parts outside the CDR3, is DAGVTQSPTHLIKTRGQQVTLRCSPISGHKSVSWYQQVLGQGPQFIFQYYEKEERGRGNFPDRFSARQFPNYSSELNVNALLLGDSALYLCASSLRRTSVELGDNEQFFGPGTRLTVL.

J is TRBJ2-1 and V is TRBV28, with a tentative D call TRBD2 (5 bases). V gave up 4 bases and J gave up 0 bases, with 13 bases separating them. The CDR3 runs to 16 residues. Germline V gene lookup returns CDR1 MDHEN and CDR2 SYDVKM. The CDR3 here is CASSSHAGGSYNEQFF. The CDR3 DNA reads TGTGCCAGCAGTTCCCATGCGGGTGGCTCCTACAATGAGCAGTTCTTC.

The chain employs TRBV28 and TRBJ1-2; D gene uncertain. The germline V gene encodes CDR1 MDHEN and CDR2 SYDVKM. CDR3 length equals 14 residues. V shed 2 bases and J shed 7 bases, with 14 bases lying between them. CDR3 coding DNA: TGTGCCAGCAGTTTAAACAGAGGGATTATTGGCTACACCTTC. Protein sequence: CASSLNRGIIGYTF.

CDR3: CASSPRTGVRTEAFF. CDR3 DNA sequence: TGTGCCAGCTCACCGAGGACAGGGGTACGCACTGAAGCTTTCTTT. The rearrangement uses TRBV18 and TRBJ1-1; TRBD1 matches at 9 bases. CDR3 size: 15 residues. After removal of 3 bases from V and 4 bases from J, the junction contained 6 bases not matched to a gene. Germline-derived CDR1 and CDR2 are KGHSH and LQKENI.